One sample yielded the 28 T cell receptor beta chains listed below, sequenced in a study of graft-versus-host responses after intestinal transplantation. No antigen has been assigned to these receptors. The protocol was immunoSEQ multiplex PCR, while the TCRdb copy is restricted to in-frame clones and leaves out a portion. The sample contains 80,000 to 95,000 clones, under 95% of which appear only once. The material sequenced was unstimulated CD8+ T cells sorted from spleen or lymph node cells, taken before intestinal transplant. The receptors were sampled from a human donor who received an intestinal transplant.

The table lists this clone with a count of one. The chain carries TRBV5-1 and TRBJ2-3; D is possibly TRBD2 (5 bases). This CDR3 region has 15 residues. V was cut by 1 base and J by 3 bases, with 12 bases left in between. The germline gives CDR1 SGHRS, CDR2 YFSETQ. CDR3 residues: CASSLRDSITDTQYF. CDR3 DNA: TGCGCCAGCAGCTTGCGGGATTCAATTACAGATACGCAGTATTTT.

This clone was detected only once. The V call is TRBV4-3, the J call TRBJ2-1; a weak D match, TRBD2 (6 bases). V was shortened by 0 bases and J by 0 bases, with 12 bases between the two germline ends. Germline assignment: CDR1 LGHNA and CDR2 YSLEER. The CDR3 extends over 17 amino acids. The chain's CDR3 is CASSQDRWGGSYNEQFF. CDR3 in DNA: TGCGCCAGCAGCCAAGATCGGTGGGGAGGCTCCTACAATGAGCAGTTCTTC.

The chain uses TRBV9 and TRBJ2-3; 9 positions agree with TRBD2. Germline V gene lookup returns CDR1 SGDLS and CDR2 YYNGEE. CDR3 size: 19 residues. J lost 2 bases, V lost 1 base, and 14 bases had no gene match. CDR3 residues: CASSVFPGTSPANTDTQYF. The CDR3 DNA sequence: TGTGCCAGCAGCGTATTCCCCGGGACTAGCCCCGCAAACACAGATACGCAGTATTTT.

This sequence joins TRBV6-5 and TRBJ1-1, with 7 bases aligning to TRBD1. The junction had 5 bases not matched to a gene; V was cut back by 4 bases and J by 3 bases. The CDR3 totals 14 residues. In germline, CDR1 is MNHEY, CDR2 SVGAGI. CDR3 protein: CASSSGQMHTEAFF. The CDR3 DNA reads as TGTGCCAGCAGTTCGGGACAGATGCACACTGAAGCTTTCTTT.

The gene calls are TRBV2 and TRBJ2-7; TRBD1 agrees at 9 bases. The J segment lost 5 bases and the V segment lost 5 bases, leaving 10 bases of the junction unmatched. The germline gives CDR1 SNHLY, CDR2 FYNNEI. The CDR3 contains 15 residues. The CDR3 sequence: CASSRDRVGSHEQYF. The CDR3 DNA reads TGTGCCAGCAGTCGGGACAGGGTTGGGAGTCACGAGCAGTACTTC.

This chain links TRBV11-2 with TRBJ2-1; tentative D call: TRBD2 (5 bases). Per the germline V gene, CDR1 is SGHAT and CDR2 is FQNNGV. This CDR3 is 16 amino acids long. V lost 0 bases and J lost 2, with 11 bases in between. The CDR3 nucleotides are TGTGCCAGCAGCTTAGACTTGGGGAGAACCTACAATGAGCAGTTCTTC. Its translation is CASSLDLGRTYNEQFF.

The V call is TRBV12-2, the J call TRBJ2-7; TRBD1 is the table's D call and was not checked against the DNA. TRBV12-2 counts as a pseudogene. CDR3 length equals 14 residues. The CDR3 reads CASRARDRVSEQYF. The CDR3 region has the DNA TGTGCAAGTCGGGCCCGGGACAGGGTAAGCGAGCAGTACTTC.

This chain connects TRBV19 to TRBJ1-5; possibly TRBD1 for D (5 bases). The V end was cut by 4 bases, the J end by 4 bases, with 17 bases between. The germline gives CDR1 LNHDA, CDR2 SQIVND (reference sequence). The CDR3 sequence is 16 residues long. The CDR3 loop is CASSSTTSRVNQPQHF. In DNA, the CDR3 is TGTGCCAGTAGTAGCACCACGTCCAGGGTGAATCAGCCCCAGCATTTT.

This clone was observed a single time. V usage is TRBV2 and J usage is TRBJ1-1; TRBD1 matches at 8 bases. This CDR3 has 14 amino acids. V was clipped by 3 bases and J by 1 base; unmatched bases: 1. The germline V gene has CDR1 SNHLY and CDR2 FYNNEI. CDR3 sequence (DNA): TGTGCCAGCAGTGATCAGGGGGCGAACACTGAAGCTTTCTTT. Amino acids: CASSDQGANTEAFF.

The chain employs TRBV15 and TRBJ2-5, with D possibly matching TRBD2 (6 bases). Germline values: CDR1 LNHNV, CDR2 YYDKDF (reference sequence). The CDR3 sequence is 12 residues long. The V gene lost 11 bases and the J gene lost 1 base, with 11 bases spanning the gap. This CDR3 is CAARRAQETQYF. CDR3 coding DNA: TGTGCCGCCCGGAGGGCCCAAGAGACCCAGTACTTC.

In this sample, this clone turned up a few times. J is TRBJ1-1 and V is TRBV10-2; D is unclear. The CDR3 is made up of 15 amino acids. Germline-derived CDR1 and CDR2 are WSHSY and SAAADI. Deletions cut 2 bases from V and 0 bases from J, with 10 bases between. The CDR3 region is CASSEPPVMNTEAFF. In DNA, the CDR3 is TGCGCCAGCAGTGAGCCCCCCGTTATGAACACTGAAGCTTTCTTT.

This chain links TRBV7-6 with TRBJ2-1; no definite D call. This CDR3 region has 13 residues. Germline V gene lookup returns CDR1 SGHVS and CDR2 FNYEAQ. V lost 2 bases and J 7 bases, leaving 9 bases between the germline ends. CDR3: CASSLQAWNEQFF. In nucleotides, the CDR3 is TGTGCCAGCAGCTTACAAGCCTGGAATGAGCAGTTCTTC.

This clone appeared once. This chain joins TRBV29-1 and TRBJ2-1; the match to TRBD2 covers 10 bases. Germline V gives CDR1 SQVTM, CDR2 ANQGSEA. With 0 bases clipped from V and 0 bases from J, the junction kept 8 bases outside the gene matches. The CDR3 loop spans 18 amino acids. CDR3 nucleotide sequence: TGCAGCGTTGAAGATACGGGACTAGCGACCAGCTCCTACAATGAGCAGTTCTTC. Encoded protein: CSVEDTGLATSSYNEQFF.

This sequence joins TRBV9 and TRBJ2-3; TRBD1 aligns across 8 bases. V was clipped by 4 bases and J by 4 bases; unmatched bases: 11. CDR1 is SGDLS and CDR2 is YYNGEE in the germline V gene. CDR3 length: 16 residues. The CDR3 loop reads CASSQRSGGAADTQYF. CDR3 sequence (DNA): TGTGCCAGCAGCCAAAGATCAGGGGGCGCGGCAGATACGCAGTATTTT.

The J gene is TRBJ2-3, the V gene TRBV9; D perhaps matches TRBD2 (6 bases). Germline V CDR1 and CDR2: SGDLS, YYNGEE. The length of the CDR3 is 14 residues. Trimming took off 6 bases at V and 2 bases at J, with 13 bases between the two ends. The CDR3 spells CASNEGGITDTQYF. The CDR3, as DNA: TGTGCCAGCAACGAGGGCGGGATCACAGATACGCAGTATTTT.

The CDR3 region has the DNA TGCGCCAGCAGCCAAGTTGGGCGGGGGGGCCCAGATACGCAGTATTTT. Translating it yields CASSQVGRGGPDTQYF. The V and J genes are TRBV4-1 and TRBJ2-3, with 9 bases lining up with TRBD2. This CDR3 has 16 amino acids. Trimming removed 1 base from V and 4 bases from J; junction bases left unmatched: 6. The V gene's germline CDR1 is MGHRA and CDR2 YSYEKL.

The V and J genes are TRBV4-3 and TRBJ2-5; weak D call: TRBD1 (5 bases). This CDR3 region has 14 residues. Germline CDR1 LGHNA, CDR2 YSLEER. The V end lost 3 bases, the J end lost 2 bases, and 10 bases lay between the germline ends. The CDR3 reads CASSQDDSQETQYF. Here the CDR3 DNA reads TGCGCCAGCAGCCAGGACGACAGTCAAGAGACCCAGTACTTC.

This clone was seen only once. The chain carries TRBV6-5 and TRBJ2-2, with 8 nucleotides matching TRBD1. The CDR3 extends over 14 amino acids. Unmatched junction bases numbered 2, after V lost 4 bases and J lost 4 bases. The germline gives CDR1 MNHEY, CDR2 SVGAGI. The CDR3 sequence is CASSWTGPTGELFF. The CDR3 coding sequence is TGTGCCAGCAGTTGGACAGGGCCCACCGGGGAGCTGTTTTTT.

The chain is built from TRBV12-1 and TRBJ1-1. TRBV12-1 is a listed pseudogene. CDR3 length: 14 residues. The CDR3 is CAIKGGNMNTEAFF. The CDR3 bases are TGTGCCATCAAGGGGGGGAACATGAACACTGAAGCTTTCTTT.

The V gene is TRBV29-1, the J gene TRBJ1-6; tentatively, D is TRBD1 (6 bases). V lost 5 bases and J lost 9, with 14 bases in between. This CDR3 is built from 13 residues. Germline V gene data show CDR1 as SQVTM and CDR2 as ANQGSEA. The CDR3 bases are TGCAGCGTTATGCTGGGGGCTGGTTCACCCCTCCACTTT. Translating it yields CSVMLGAGSPLHF.

CDR3 DNA: TGTGCCAGCAGCTTAGCCCCCCTCTCCTACGAGCAGTACTTC. It translates to CASSLAPLSYEQYF. J is TRBJ2-7 and V is TRBV7-6; D is unresolved. Germline CDR1 SGHVS, CDR2 FNYEAQ. V lost 0 bases, J lost 0 bases, and 6 bases lay in between. The CDR3 is 14 residues long.

The chain employs TRBV28 and TRBJ1-5; 7 bases match TRBD1. Losses at the gene ends were 10 bases for V and 2 bases for J; bases not matched to a gene: 5. CDR3 length: 13 residues. From germline, CDR1 is MDHEN and CDR2 SYDVKM. CDR3: CATNDRGNQPQHF. Here the CDR3 DNA reads TGTGCCACTAATGACAGGGGCAATCAGCCCCAGCATTTT.

The chain joins TRBV7-9 to TRBJ2-5, with 7 bases identical to TRBD1. V was pared by 5 bases and J by 3 bases, with 9 bases of the junction left unmatched. This CDR3 is built from 15 residues. Germline-derived CDR1 and CDR2 are SEHNR and FQNEAQ (reference sequence). DNA of the CDR3: TGTGCCAGCAGCGAGACCCCCGACAGGGAAGAGACCCAGTACTTC. Its protein product is CASSETPDREETQYF.

CDR3 nucleotide sequence: TGTGCCAGCAGTGAACTGACAGCGAACACTGAAGCTTTCTTT. Amino acid sequence: CASSELTANTEAFF. The chain links TRBV2 to TRBJ1-1, with TRBD1 as a possible D gene (5 bases). Trimming removed 2 bases at V and 1 base at J, with 8 bases between. Germline V CDR1 and CDR2: SNHLY, FYNNEI. The CDR3 consists of 14 residues.

The CDR3 DNA is TGCGCCAGCAGCCAAGACAGGGTGAGGTATGAAAAACTGTTTTTT. Translating it yields CASSQDRVRYEKLFF. V and J are TRBV4-3 and TRBJ1-4; D is possibly TRBD1 (5 bases). Trimming took off 0 bases at V and 6 bases at J, with 11 bases between the two ends. The CDR3 covers 15 residues. Germline loops: CDR1 LGHNA, CDR2 YSLEER.

This rearrangement joins TRBV5-4 to TRBJ1-3; TRBD1 matches 7 bases. The germline CDR1 and CDR2 sequences are SGHNT and YYREEE (reference sequence). V gave up 4 bases and J gave up 4 bases; unmatched junction bases: 5. The CDR3 covers 14 residues. The CDR3 loop reads CASSTDREGNTIYF. As DNA, the CDR3 is TGTGCCAGCAGCACAGACAGGGAAGGAAACACCATATATTTT. Combining the CDR3 with reference TRBV5-4 and TRBJ1-3 gives the whole variable domain ETGVTQSPTHLIKTRGQQVTLRCSSQSGHNTVSWYQQALGQGPQFIFQYYREEENGRGNFPPRFSGLQFPNYSSELNVNALELDDSALYLCASSTDREGNTIYFGEGSWLTVV.

This chain uses TRBV30 with TRBJ1-6; D gene ambiguous. Germline lookup yields CDR1 GTSNPN and CDR2 SVGIG (reference sequence). This CDR3 comprises 19 residues. Trimming removed 5 bases at V and 0 bases at J, with 23 bases between. This CDR3 reads CAWGGVDSGGSSYNSPLHF. CDR3 sequence (DNA): TGTGCCTGGGGCGGAGTCGACTCTGGTGGGAGCTCCTATAATTCACCCCTCCACTTT.

This chain joins TRBV18 and TRBJ2-7; 7 bases map to TRBD2. CDR3 length: 16 residues. CDR1 is KGHSH and CDR2 is LQKENI in the germline V gene. V was pared by 4 bases and J by 2 bases, with 11 bases of the junction left unmatched. The CDR3 loop is CASSRSERGLTYEQYF. As DNA, the CDR3 is TGTGCCAGCTCACGTAGCGAGCGGGGTTTAACCTACGAGCAGTACTTC.